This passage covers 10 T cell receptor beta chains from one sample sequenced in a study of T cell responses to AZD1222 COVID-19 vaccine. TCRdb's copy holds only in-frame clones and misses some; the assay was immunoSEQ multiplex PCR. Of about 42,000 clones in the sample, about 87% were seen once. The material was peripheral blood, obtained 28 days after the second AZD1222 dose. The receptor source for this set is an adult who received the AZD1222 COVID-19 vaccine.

CDR3 DNA: TGTGCCAGCAGCCCAGAGGGAACTGAAGCTTTCTTT. Translation: CASSPEGTEAFF. The chain carries TRBV7-9 and TRBJ1-1, with D unresolved. The CDR3 is made up of 12 amino acids. With 5 bases removed from V and 5 bases from J, the gap between germline ends came to 9 bases. Per germline, CDR1 SEHNR and CDR2 FQNEAQ (reference sequence).

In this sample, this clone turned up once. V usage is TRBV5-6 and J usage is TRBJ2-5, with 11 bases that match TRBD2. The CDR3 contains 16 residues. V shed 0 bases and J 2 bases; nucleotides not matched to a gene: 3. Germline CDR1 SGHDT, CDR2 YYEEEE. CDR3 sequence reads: CASSLALAGGQETQYF. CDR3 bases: TGTGCCAGCAGCTTGGCCTTAGCGGGGGGGCAAGAGACCCAGTACTTC. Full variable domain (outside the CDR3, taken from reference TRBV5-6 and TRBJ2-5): DAGVTQSPTHLIKTRGQQVTLRCSPKSGHDTVSWYQQALGQGPQFIFQYYEEEERQRGNFPDRFSGHQFPNYSSELNVNALLLGDSALYLCASSLALAGGQETQYFGPGTRLLVL.

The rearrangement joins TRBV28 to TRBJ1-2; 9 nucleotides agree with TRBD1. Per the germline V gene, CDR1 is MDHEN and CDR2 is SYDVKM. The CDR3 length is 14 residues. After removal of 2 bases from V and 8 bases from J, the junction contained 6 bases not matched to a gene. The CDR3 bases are TGTGCCAGCAGTTTACTGGACAGGGGAGGGGGCTACACCTTC. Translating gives CASSLLDRGGGYTF.

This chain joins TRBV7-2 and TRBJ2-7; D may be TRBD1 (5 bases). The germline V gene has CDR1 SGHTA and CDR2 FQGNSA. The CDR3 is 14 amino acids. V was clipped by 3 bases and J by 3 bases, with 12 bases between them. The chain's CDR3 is CASSLTDTDYEQYF. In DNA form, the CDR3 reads TGTGCCAGCAGCTTGACGGACACAGACTACGAGCAGTACTTC.

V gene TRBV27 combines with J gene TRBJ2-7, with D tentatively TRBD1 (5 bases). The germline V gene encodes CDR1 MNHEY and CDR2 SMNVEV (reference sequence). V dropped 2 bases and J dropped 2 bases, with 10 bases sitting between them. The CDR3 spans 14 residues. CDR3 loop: CASSLTGETYEQYF. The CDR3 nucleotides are TGTGCCAGCAGTTTAACAGGAGAAACCTACGAGCAGTACTTC.

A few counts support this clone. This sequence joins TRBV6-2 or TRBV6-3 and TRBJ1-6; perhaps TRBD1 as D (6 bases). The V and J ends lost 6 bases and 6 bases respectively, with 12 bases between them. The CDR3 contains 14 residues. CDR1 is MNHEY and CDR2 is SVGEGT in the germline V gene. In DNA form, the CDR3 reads TGTGCCAGCAGCGGAACCAGGGGTAATTCACCCCTCCACTTT. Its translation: CASSGTRGNSPLHF.

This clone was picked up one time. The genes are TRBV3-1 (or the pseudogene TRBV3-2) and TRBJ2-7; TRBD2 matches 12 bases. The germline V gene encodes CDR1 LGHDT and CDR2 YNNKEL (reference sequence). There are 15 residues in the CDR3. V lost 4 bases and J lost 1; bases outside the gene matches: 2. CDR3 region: CASSPGTSGSYEQYF. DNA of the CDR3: TGTGCCAGCAGCCCCGGGACTAGCGGGTCCTACGAGCAGTACTTC.

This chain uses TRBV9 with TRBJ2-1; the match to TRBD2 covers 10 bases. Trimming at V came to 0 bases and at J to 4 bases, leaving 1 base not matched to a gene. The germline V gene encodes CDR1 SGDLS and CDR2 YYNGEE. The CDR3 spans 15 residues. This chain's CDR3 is CASSVGTSGYNEQFF. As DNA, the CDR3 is TGTGCCAGCAGCGTAGGGACTAGCGGATACAATGAGCAGTTCTTC.

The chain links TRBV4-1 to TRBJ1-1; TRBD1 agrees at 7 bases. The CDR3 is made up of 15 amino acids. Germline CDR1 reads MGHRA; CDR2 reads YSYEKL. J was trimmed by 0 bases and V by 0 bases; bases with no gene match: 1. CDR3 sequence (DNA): TGCGCCAGCAGCCAAGAGGACAGGATGAACACTGAAGCTTTCTTT. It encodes CASSQEDRMNTEAFF.

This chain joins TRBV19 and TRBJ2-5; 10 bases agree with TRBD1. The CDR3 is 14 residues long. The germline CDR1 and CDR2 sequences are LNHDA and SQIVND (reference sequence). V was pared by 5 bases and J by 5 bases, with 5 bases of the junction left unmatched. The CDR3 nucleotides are TGTGCCAGTAGTTTTGGACAGGGGGTGGAGACCCAGTACTTC. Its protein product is CASSFGQGVETQYF.